This T cell receptor beta chain was captured by sequencing in a study of blood T cell repertoires in COVID-19. Study-wide context: T cells, B-cell-depleted T cells, or PBMCs provided the cDNA or gDNA that served as material.

Authors' data handling: Using reference gene primer amplification, nucleated cell counts were estimated. The method was immunoSEQ multiplex PCR; TCRdb's version includes in-frame clones alone and lacks a portion of them. Clone size and the V and J calls come from that table; the DNA yielded D and trimming. The top ten hold approximately 39% of the sample, which has some 80,000 clones, approximately 80% seen once. This CDR3 has 15 residues. Germline CDR1 reads SGHTA; CDR2 reads FQGNSA. V dropped 3 bases and J dropped 3 bases, with 12 bases sitting between them. This rearrangement joins TRBV7-2 to TRBJ2-1; D not certain. The clonotype comes from a woman aged 70-85 years with acute or convalescent COVID-19. The sequenced material came from peripheral blood. CDR3 nucleotides: TGTGCCAGCAGCTTTTATCGGCGGAACTACAATGAGCAGTTCTTC. The encoded protein is CASSFYRRNYNEQFF.